This is a list of T cell receptor beta chains from one sample in a study of blood T cell repertoires in COVID-19. The data were produced by immunoSEQ multiplex PCR, yet TCRdb's version contains in-frame clones alone and is incomplete. The sample has about 190,000 clones, roughly 91% seen once. The specimen sequenced was peripheral blood. The receptors shown here come from a human donor in a cohort sampled during active COVID-19. The CDR3 runs from the conserved cysteine through the conserved F or W. A D gene is named only where the DNA matches it firmly. Where a row states a size, it is once, few, many or the class of an expanded clone; other rows omit it.

J gene	V gene	D gene	clone size	CDR3 DNA	CDR3 protein
TRBJ2-3	TRBV27	NA	NA	TGTGCCAGCAGTACAACGGATACGCAGTATTTT	CASSTTDTQYF
TRBJ1-2	TRBV5-1	TRBD1	NA	TGCGCCAGCAGCTTGGCCACAGGGGGGAACTATGGCTACACCTTC	CASSLATGGNYGYTF
TRBJ1-3	TRBV11-2	TRBD1	few	TGTGCCAGCAGCTTAAAATGGGGACAGGGGACATCGTCGGACACCATATATTTT	CASSLKWGQGTSSDTIYF
TRBJ2-3	TRBV4-1	TRBD2	NA	TGCGCCAGCAGCCAAGATCAATCTAGCGGGGGGGCCTCGGCAGATACGCAGTATTTT	CASSQDQSSGGASADTQYF
TRBJ1-1	TRBV18	NA	NA	TGTGCCAGCTCACAGGTGACAAACACTGAAGCTTTCTTT	CASSQVTNTEAFF
TRBJ2-5	TRBV19	TRBD2	NA	TGTGCCAGTAGTATCAACTTTTTAGCGGGAGCCCAAGAGACCCAGTACTTC	CASSINFLAGAQETQYF
TRBJ1-2	TRBV6-2/TRBV6-3	TRBD1	few	TGTGCCAGCAGTCCGTTGACAGGGATGGCCCCTTATGGCTACACCTTC	CASSPLTGMAPYGYTF
TRBJ2-5	TRBV9	NA	NA	TGTGCCAGCAGCGTAGGGGACCCCGGAGGGGAAGAGACCCAGTACTTC	CASSVGDPGGEETQYF
TRBJ2-5	TRBV27	TRBD2	NA	TGTGCCAGCAGGAAACTAGCGGGTATTAAAGAGACCCAGTACTTC	CASRKLAGIKETQYF
TRBJ2-3	TRBV7-6	TRBD2	NA	TGTGCCAGCAGCTTAGCGTCGGTAGCGGGACCTAAAGATACGCAGTATTTT	CASSLASVAGPKDTQYF
TRBJ2-2	TRBV5-1	NA	NA	TGCGCCAGCAGCCCCCTTGAGGGGAGGCGGACCGGGGAGCTGTTTTTT	CASSPLEGRRTGELFF
TRBJ2-6	TRBV3-1/TRBV3-2	TRBD1	NA	TGTGCCAGCAGCCAAGAGACGGCGACAGGGGGCTTCTCTGGGGCCAACGTCCTGACTTTC	CASSQETATGGFSGANVLTF
TRBJ2-3	TRBV5-5	NA	NA	TGTGCCAGCAGCTTGGGTCAGGGGCAAGATACGCAGTATTTT	CASSLGQGQDTQYF
TRBJ1-1	TRBV7-2	NA	many	TGTGCCAGCAGCTTAGATTTGGGGGGGGCTGAAGCTTTCTTT	CASSLDLGGAEAFF
TRBJ2-2	TRBV10-2	TRBD2	NA	TGCGCCACCCCTTCGACTAGCGGGGCTCAGAACACCGGGGAGCTGTTTTTT	CATPSTSGAQNTGELFF
TRBJ2-2	TRBV4-3	TRBD1	NA	TGCGCCAGCAGCCAGGTTCGACAGGGCGCGAACACCGGGGAGCTGTTTTTT	CASSQVRQGANTGELFF
TRBJ2-7	TRBV6-5	TRBD2	NA	TGTGCCAGCGAGGAGGGGAGCGGGGTGGTCCGGGAGCAGTACTTC	CASEEGSGVVREQYF
TRBJ2-4	TRBV4-2	TRBD2	NA	TGTGCCAGCAGCCAAGTATCTAGCGGGAACATTCAGTACTTC	CASSQVSSGNIQYF
TRBJ1-5	TRBV28	NA	NA	TGTGCCAGCAGTGACACAAACAATCTGCCCCAGCATTTT	CASSDTNNLPQHF
TRBJ2-2	TRBV4-3	NA	NA	TGCGCCAGCAGCCAAGATACGGGTGCCGGGGAGCTGTTTTTT	CASSQDTGAGELFF
TRBJ2-6	TRBV9	NA	NA	TGTGCCAGCAGCGTAGAAACCGAGTCTGGGGCCAACGTCCTGACTTTC	CASSVETESGANVLTF
TRBJ2-3	TRBV27	TRBD2	NA	TGTGCCAGCAGTTTAGGAAAGCTAGCGGGATCCACAGATACGCAGTATTTT	CASSLGKLAGSTDTQYF
TRBJ1-1	TRBV6-5	NA	NA	TGTGCCAGCAGTTACTATCGGGGGGGTGCTGAAGCTTTCTTT	CASSYYRGGAEAFF
TRBJ1-5	TRBV6-5	TRBD1	NA	TGTGCCAGCAGCAAAGACAGGGCGGACCAGCCCCAGCATTTT	CASSKDRADQPQHF
TRBJ1-2	TRBV28	NA	NA	TGTGCCAGCAGAGCCACAGGGACTAAAGGCTACACCTTC	CASRATGTKGYTF
TRBJ2-5	TRBV10-3	TRBD2	NA	TGTGCCATCAGGGGAGGGATCCAAGAGACCCAGTACTTC	CAIRGGIQETQYF
TRBJ2-7	TRBV5-1	TRBD2	NA	TGCGCCAGCAGCTTGGCACGCGGGACTAATGAACTCTCCTACGAGCAGTACTTC	CASSLARGTNELSYEQYF
TRBJ2-3	TRBV18	TRBD1	NA	TGTGCCAGCTCACCAAGGACAGGGGGCACAGATACGCAGTATTTT	CASSPRTGGTDTQYF
TRBJ1-1	TRBV6-5	NA	NA	TGTGCCAGCACCTCAGGGGTGAACACTGAAGCTTTCTTT	CASTSGVNTEAFF
TRBJ2-5	TRBV15	TRBD1	NA	TGTGCCACCAGCAGAGATCCGGGACAGCGGGAGACCCAGTACTTC	CATSRDPGQRETQYF
TRBJ2-7	TRBV3-1/TRBV3-2	NA	few	TGTGCCAGCAGCCAGGGTACAGCTTCCTACGAGCAGTACTTC	CASSQGTASYEQYF
TRBJ2-5	TRBV28	NA	few	TGTGCCAGCAGTTTAAGCGTTCAAGAGACCCAGTACTTC	CASSLSVQETQYF
TRBJ1-2	TRBV4-3	NA	NA	TGCGCCAGCAGCCAAGATAGTTGGTCCCGATATGGCTACACCTTC	CASSQDSWSRYGYTF
TRBJ2-3	TRBV7-9	NA	NA	TGTGCCAGCAGCCCGAGCACAGATACGCAGTATTTT	CASSPSTDTQYF
TRBJ1-3	TRBV7-2	NA	NA	TGTGCCAGCAGCTTATTTTTTCCGGAGGGAAACACCATATATTTT	CASSLFFPEGNTIYF
TRBJ2-3	TRBV20-1	NA	NA	TGCAGTGCTAGTCTAGGGGGGGGCACAGATACGCAGTATTTT	CSASLGGGTDTQYF
TRBJ2-2	TRBV27	TRBD1	NA	TGTGCCAGCGGCCACCCAAGACAGGGGTCCGGGGAGCTGTTTTTT	CASGHPRQGSGELFF
TRBJ2-3	TRBV20-1	NA	NA	TGCAGTGCTAGTCTTAATCACAGGGCGGAGGGCACAGATACGCAGTATTTT	CSASLNHRAEGTDTQYF
TRBJ2-7	TRBV19	TRBD1	NA	TGTGCCAGTAGTATCTCCCTCGGGACAGGGATCTTCTACGAGCAGTACTTC	CASSISLGTGIFYEQYF
TRBJ1-1	TRBV20-1	TRBD1	NA	TGCAGTGCTAGTTACCCACCTCGGACAGGGAACACTGAAGCTTTCTTT	CSASYPPRTGNTEAFF